This T cell receptor beta chain was retrieved from a study of shared clonotypes between healthy human individuals. Broader study findings: Sorted-subset samples were not fully sequenced, rarefaction indicated.

Notes on this clone: Its antigen is currently unknown.

Sorted-subset replicate PCRs used around 220 ng DNA, about 30,000 T cell genomes. Clones were sequenced by immunoSEQ multiplex PCR, and TCRdb holds only the in-frame ones, with some missing. The sample has a few million clones, 90% to 97% seen once. Source material: naive CD4+ T cells sorted from blood. As for subset: CD45RA+ positively selected. The source of this sequence is a man in his late teens or twenties in good health.

The CDR3 here is CASSQTGSTPNEKLFF. CDR3 nucleotides: TGTGCCAGCAGCCAGACAGGGAGTACCCCTAATGAAAAACTGTTTTTT. The gene calls are TRBV7-8 and TRBJ1-4; 7 bases are shared with TRBD1. The CDR3 contains 16 residues. V lost 5 bases to trimming and J lost 3 bases; unmatched junction nucleotides: 9. Germline V CDR1 and CDR2: SGHVS, FQNEAQ.